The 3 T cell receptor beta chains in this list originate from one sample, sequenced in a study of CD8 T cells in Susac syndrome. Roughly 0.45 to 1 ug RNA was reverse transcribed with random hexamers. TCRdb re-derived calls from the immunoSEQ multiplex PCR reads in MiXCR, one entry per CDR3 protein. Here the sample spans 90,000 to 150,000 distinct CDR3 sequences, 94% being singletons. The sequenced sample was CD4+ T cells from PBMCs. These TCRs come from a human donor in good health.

In DNA, the CDR3 is TGCAGCGTGCCGGGACAGGGAGGGACCGGGGAGCTGTTTTTT. Residues: CSVPGQGGTGELFF. This sequence joins TRBV29-1 and TRBJ2-2; TRBD1 agrees at 9 bases. The CDR3 is made up of 14 amino acids. Germline CDR1 SQVTM, CDR2 ANQGSEA. The junction had 7 bases not matched to a gene; V was cut back by 6 bases and J by 5 bases.

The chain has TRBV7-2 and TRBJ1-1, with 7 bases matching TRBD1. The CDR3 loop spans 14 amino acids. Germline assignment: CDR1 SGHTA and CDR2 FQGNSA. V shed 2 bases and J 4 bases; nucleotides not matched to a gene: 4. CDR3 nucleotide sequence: TGTGCCAGCAGCTTAAGGGGGCAGGTCACTGAAGCTTTCTTT. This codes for CASSLRGQVTEAFF.

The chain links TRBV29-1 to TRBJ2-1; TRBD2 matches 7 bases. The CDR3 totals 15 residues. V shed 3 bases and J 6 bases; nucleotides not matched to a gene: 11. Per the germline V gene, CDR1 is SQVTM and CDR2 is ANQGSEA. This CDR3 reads CSVEASGLAVNEQFF. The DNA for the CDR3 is TGCAGCGTTGAGGCCTCCGGGCTAGCGGTCAATGAGCAGTTCTTC.